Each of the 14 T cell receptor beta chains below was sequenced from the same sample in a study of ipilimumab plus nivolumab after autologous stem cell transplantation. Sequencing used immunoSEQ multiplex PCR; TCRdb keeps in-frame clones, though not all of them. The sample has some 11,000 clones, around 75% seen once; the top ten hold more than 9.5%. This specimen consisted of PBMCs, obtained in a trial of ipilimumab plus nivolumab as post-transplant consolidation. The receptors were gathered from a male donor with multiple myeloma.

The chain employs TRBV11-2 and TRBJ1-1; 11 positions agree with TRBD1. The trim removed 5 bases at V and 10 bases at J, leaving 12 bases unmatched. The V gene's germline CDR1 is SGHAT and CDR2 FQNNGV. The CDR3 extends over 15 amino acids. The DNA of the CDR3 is TGTGCCAGCAGCCCCCCGGACAGGGGGCAGTGGGTAGCTTTCTTT. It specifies CASSPPDRGQWVAFF.

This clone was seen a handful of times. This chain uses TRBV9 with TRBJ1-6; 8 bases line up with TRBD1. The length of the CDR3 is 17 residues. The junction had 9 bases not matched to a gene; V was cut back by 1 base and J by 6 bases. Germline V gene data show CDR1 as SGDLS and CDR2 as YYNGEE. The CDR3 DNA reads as TGTGCCAGCAGCGTAACGCTACAGGGGGGGCTTAATTCACCCCTCCACTTT. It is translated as CASSVTLQGGLNSPLHF.

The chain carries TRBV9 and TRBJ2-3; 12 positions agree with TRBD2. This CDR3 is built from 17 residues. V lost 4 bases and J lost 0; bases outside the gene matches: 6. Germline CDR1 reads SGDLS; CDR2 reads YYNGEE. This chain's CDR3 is CASSPLGLAGSTDTQYF. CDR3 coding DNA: TGTGCCAGCAGCCCTTTAGGACTAGCGGGGAGCACAGATACGCAGTATTTT. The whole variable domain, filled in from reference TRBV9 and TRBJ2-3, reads DSGVTQTPKHLITATGQRVTLRCSPRSGDLSVYWYQQSLDQGLQFLIQYYNGEERAKGNILERFSAQQFPDLHSELNLSSLELGDSALYFCASSPLGLAGSTDTQYFGPGTRLTVL.

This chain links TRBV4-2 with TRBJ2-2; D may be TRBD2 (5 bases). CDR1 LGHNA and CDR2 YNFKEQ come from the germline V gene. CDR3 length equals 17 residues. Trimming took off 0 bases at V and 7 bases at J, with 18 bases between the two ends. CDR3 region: CASSQERASRAGGELFF. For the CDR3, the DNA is TGTGCCAGCAGCCAAGAGCGGGCTAGTAGGGCGGGCGGGGAGCTGTTTTTT.

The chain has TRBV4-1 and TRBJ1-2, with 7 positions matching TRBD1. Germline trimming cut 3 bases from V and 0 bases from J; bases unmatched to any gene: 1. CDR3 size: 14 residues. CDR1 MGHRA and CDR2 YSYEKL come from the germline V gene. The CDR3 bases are TGCGCCAGCAGCCATGGGACAGCTAACTATGGCTACACCTTC. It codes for CASSHGTANYGYTF.

The CDR3 DNA sequence: TGTGCCAGCAGCTTTCCACTTAATGAAAAACTGTTTTTT. Protein: CASSFPLNEKLFF. The chain recombines TRBV11-2 with TRBJ1-4; D is uncertain. The CDR3 spans 13 residues. With 3 bases removed from V and 4 bases from J, the gap between germline ends came to 6 bases. CDR1 and CDR2 (germline): SGHAT, FQNNGV.

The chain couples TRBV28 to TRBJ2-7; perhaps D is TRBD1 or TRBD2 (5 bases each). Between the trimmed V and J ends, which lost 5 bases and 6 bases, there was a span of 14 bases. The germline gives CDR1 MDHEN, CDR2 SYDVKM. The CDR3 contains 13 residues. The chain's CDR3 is CASSAFLGVEQYF. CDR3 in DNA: TGTGCCAGCAGTGCATTCCTGGGGGTCGAGCAGTACTTC.

CDR3 protein: CASSLEGGRSYEQYF. CDR3 nucleotides: TGTGCCAGCAGCTTAGAAGGGGGTCGCTCCTACGAGCAGTACTTC. The J gene is TRBJ2-7, the V gene TRBV7-6; perhaps TRBD1 as D (6 bases). The CDR3 length is 15 residues. Germline V gene lookup returns CDR1 SGHVS and CDR2 FNYEAQ. Trimming pared 1 base from V and 0 bases from J, leaving 10 bases between.

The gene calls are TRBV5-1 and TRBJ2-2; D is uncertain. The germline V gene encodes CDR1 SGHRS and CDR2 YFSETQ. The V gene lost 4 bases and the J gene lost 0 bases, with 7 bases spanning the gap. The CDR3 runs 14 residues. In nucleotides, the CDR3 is TGCGCCAGCAGCCCCGGAACGAACACCGGGGAGCTGTTTTTT. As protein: CASSPGTNTGELFF.

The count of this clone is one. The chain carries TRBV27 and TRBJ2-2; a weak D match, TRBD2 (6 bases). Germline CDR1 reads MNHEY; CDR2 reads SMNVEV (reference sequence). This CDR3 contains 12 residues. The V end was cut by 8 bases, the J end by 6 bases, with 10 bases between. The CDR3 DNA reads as TGTGCCAGCCGGGGGAGCTCCGGGGAGCTGTTTTTT. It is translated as CASRGSSGELFF.

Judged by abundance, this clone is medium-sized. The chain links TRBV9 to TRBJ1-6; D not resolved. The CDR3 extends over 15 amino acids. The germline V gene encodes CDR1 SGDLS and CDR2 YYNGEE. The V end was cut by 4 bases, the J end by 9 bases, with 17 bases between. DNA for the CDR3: TGTGCCAGCAGCCCACGGGAGGCCCCGGGTTCACCCCTCCACTTT. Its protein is CASSPREAPGSPLHF. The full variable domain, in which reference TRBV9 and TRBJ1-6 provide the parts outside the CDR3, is DSGVTQTPKHLITATGQRVTLRCSPRSGDLSVYWYQQSLDQGLQFLIQYYNGEERAKGNILERFSAQQFPDLHSELNLSSLELGDSALYFCASSPREAPGSPLHFGNGTRLTVT.

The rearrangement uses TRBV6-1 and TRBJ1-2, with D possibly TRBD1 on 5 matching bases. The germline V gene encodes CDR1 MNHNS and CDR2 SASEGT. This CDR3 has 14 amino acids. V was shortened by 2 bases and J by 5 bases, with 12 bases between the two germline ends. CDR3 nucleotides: TGTGCCAGCAGTGAACCGGGACGCTTGTATGGCTACACCTTC. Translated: CASSEPGRLYGYTF.

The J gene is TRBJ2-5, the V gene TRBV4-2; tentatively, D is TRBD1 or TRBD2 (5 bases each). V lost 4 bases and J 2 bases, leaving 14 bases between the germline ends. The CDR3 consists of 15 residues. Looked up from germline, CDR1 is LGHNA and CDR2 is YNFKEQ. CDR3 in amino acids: CASSPRDGGQETQYF. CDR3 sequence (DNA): TGTGCCAGCAGCCCCCGGGACGGTGGACAAGAGACCCAGTACTTC.

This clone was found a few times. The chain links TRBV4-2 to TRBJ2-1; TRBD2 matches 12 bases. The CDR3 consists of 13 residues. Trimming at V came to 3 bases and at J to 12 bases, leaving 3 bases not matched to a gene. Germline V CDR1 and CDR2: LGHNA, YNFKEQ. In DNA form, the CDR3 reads TGTGCCAGCAGCCAGGAGACTAGCGGGGGGCAGTTCTTC. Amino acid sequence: CASSQETSGGQFF.